This is a list of T cell receptor beta chains from one sample in a study of blood T cell repertoires in COVID-19. Produced via immunoSEQ multiplex PCR; TCRdb's table is partial and in-frame only. The sample lists approximately 110,000 clones; around 90% were seen once. The sample was peripheral blood. The receptors were sampled from a man between 50 and 59 years old with COVID-19, enrolled during active disease. Each CDR3 is given with its conserved first and last residue. The D gene is left open where the match is weak. For some rows the clone size is stated as once, few or many, or as a class when expanded; others skip it.

CDR3 DNA	CDR3 protein	D gene	clone size	V gene	J gene
TGTGCCAGCAGTGAACAGGGGGTCCAAGAGACCCAGTACTTC	CASSEQGVQETQYF	TRBD1	.	TRBV6-1	TRBJ2-5
TGCAGCGCCTCTGTCCAAGAGACCCAGTACTTC	CSASVQETQYF	.	.	TRBV29-1	TRBJ2-5
TGTGCCAGGACCGACGGGACTAGCGGGAGATTTGGTACGCAGTATTTT	CARTDGTSGRFGTQYF	TRBD2	.	TRBV6-9	TRBJ2-3
TGTGCCAGCAGCAATTCGGGTAGTTACAATGAGCAGTTCTTC	CASSNSGSYNEQFF	.	.	TRBV7-3	TRBJ2-1
TGTGCCAGCAGCTTCTTCGACAGGGAGCGAAACATTCAGTACTTC	CASSFFDRERNIQYF	TRBD1	.	TRBV5-6	TRBJ2-4
TGCGCCAGCGCCTCTATAGGAGGCCAGACCCAGTACTTC	CASASIGGQTQYF	.	.	TRBV5-1	TRBJ2-5
TGCCATGAGGCGGAAGCGGGAAATACGCAGTATTTT	CHEAEAGNTQYF	TRBD2	.	TRBV19	TRBJ2-3
TGTGCCAGCAGCTTGTCTAGCGGGCCCACCTACGAGCAGTACTTC	CASSLSSGPTYEQYF	TRBD2	.	TRBV7-2	TRBJ2-7
TGTGCCAGCAGCTTGGGGGGACAGGGGAGAGCGGAGACCCAGTACTTC	CASSLGGQGRAETQYF	TRBD1	.	TRBV13	TRBJ2-5
TGTGCCAGCAGCCTACAGGGGCGTGTAAACACCATATATTTT	CASSLQGRVNTIYF	TRBD1	once	TRBV7-8	TRBJ1-3
TGTGCCTGGGGGAAACAGGGTACGGAGACCCAGTACTTC	CAWGKQGTETQYF	.	.	TRBV30	TRBJ2-5
TGTGCCAGTAGTACAAGGACTAGCGGGAGTCTATCGTACAATGAGCAGTTCTTC	CASSTRTSGSLSYNEQFF	TRBD2	.	TRBV19	TRBJ2-1
TGTGCCAGCAGCCCTACAGGGGAGTATGGCTACACCTTC	CASSPTGEYGYTF	TRBD1	.	TRBV3-1/TRBV3-2	TRBJ1-2
TGTGCCAGCAGCCGGGCAGGGGTTAATTCACCCCTCCACTTT	CASSRAGVNSPLHF	.	.	TRBV27	TRBJ1-6
TGTGCCAGCAGCTCCCAGGTGTCTAGCACAGATACGCAGTATTTT	CASSSQVSSTDTQYF	.	.	TRBV7-9	TRBJ2-3
TGTGCCAGCAGCTTCTTTAGTCCTTCCTACGAGCAGTACTTC	CASSFFSPSYEQYF	.	.	TRBV7-2	TRBJ2-7
TGTGCCAGCAGGGCCGGACTAGCGGTCTACAATGAGCAGTTCTTC	CASRAGLAVYNEQFF	TRBD2	.	TRBV5-8	TRBJ2-1
TGTGCCAGCAGCTTAATTGGGGGGATCTACGAGCAGTACTTC	CASSLIGGIYEQYF	.	.	TRBV11-2	TRBJ2-7
TGTGCCAGCAGCGTCGGACAGGGGATGCAGACCCAGTACTTC	CASSVGQGMQTQYF	.	.	TRBV21-1	TRBJ2-5
TGCGCCAGCAGAAAGGCCCCAAGAGAAGCGGGAGGGAGCTCCTACAATGAGCAGTTCTTC	CASRKAPREAGGSSYNEQFF	TRBD2	.	TRBV10-1	TRBJ2-1
TGTGCCAGCAGCCAAGGAGTGGCGGGAATCTACAATGAGCAGTTCTTC	CASSQGVAGIYNEQFF	.	once	TRBV3-1/TRBV3-2	TRBJ2-1
TGCGCCAGCAGCTTGACGGCAGATACGCAGTATTTT	CASSLTADTQYF	.	once	TRBV5-1	TRBJ2-3
TGTGCTAGTGGTTTGGCGGACAGGGCGGATGGCTACACCTTC	CASGLADRADGYTF	TRBD1	once	TRBV12-5	TRBJ1-2
TGTGCCAGCAGGCCACAGGGGGAAGCTAACTATGGCTACACCTTC	CASRPQGEANYGYTF	TRBD1	once	TRBV2	TRBJ1-2
TGTGCCAGCACCCGTTGGGACAGCTACGAGCAGTACTTC	CASTRWDSYEQYF	TRBD1	.	TRBV6-5	TRBJ2-7
TGTGCCAGCAGCCGAGCGGAGGGATACGAGCAGTACTTC	CASSRAEGYEQYF	.	.	TRBV11-3	TRBJ2-7
TGTGCCAGTAGTGCAGAAGTGGGCTCCGACATTCAGTACTTC	CASSAEVGSDIQYF	.	.	TRBV19	TRBJ2-4
TGTGCCAGCAGTTGGCGGGCGTACCCTCCCCGAAGGCAGTACTTC	CASSWRAYPPRRQYF	.	.	TRBV6-2/TRBV6-3	TRBJ2-7
TGTGCCAGTAGCCACAATCCCGGGGAGCTGTTTTTT	CASSHNPGELFF	.	.	TRBV19	TRBJ2-2
TGCGCCAGCAGCTACTCTTCTCAGGGGGGAGCCGGGGAGCTGTTTTTT	CASSYSSQGGAGELFF	.	.	TRBV4-3	TRBJ2-2
TGTGCCAGCAGTCTCGGCGGGAGGGCCCTTGGCAATGAGCAGTTCTTC	CASSLGGRALGNEQFF	TRBD2	.	TRBV5-6	TRBJ2-1
TGTGCCAGCAGTTTTCCGGGACATAACACTGAAGCTTTCTTT	CASSFPGHNTEAFF	.	once	TRBV27	TRBJ1-1
TGCAGTGCTAGTTTGACAGGGGGAGTAGGCTACACCTTC	CSASLTGGVGYTF	TRBD1	.	TRBV20-1	TRBJ1-2
TGCGCCAGCAGCGCCCCCGGGACAGATACGCAGTATTTT	CASSAPGTDTQYF	.	.	TRBV5-1	TRBJ2-3
TGTGCCAGTAGTATTAGCGGGAGGGTGCGTGAGCAGTTCTTC	CASSISGRVREQFF	TRBD2	.	TRBV19	TRBJ2-1
TGTGCCAGCAGCACTCCGACCGGTAGCAGACTAAATGAAAAACTGTTTTTT	CASSTPTGSRLNEKLFF	.	once	TRBV2	TRBJ1-4
TGTGCCAGCAGCCCGAGTAATGAGCAGTTCTTC	CASSPSNEQFF	.	few	TRBV6-2/TRBV6-3	TRBJ2-1
TGTGCCTTTGACAGGGGGTACTACGAGCAGTACTTC	CAFDRGYYEQYF	TRBD1	.	TRBV30	TRBJ2-7
TGTGCCAGCCGCGGCAGCTGGCACATTCAGTACTTC	CASRGSWHIQYF	.	.	TRBV28	TRBJ2-4
TGTGCCAGTAGCCGGACTAGCGGGAGCAGGCCAGATACGCAGTATTTT	CASSRTSGSRPDTQYF	TRBD2	.	TRBV19	TRBJ2-3
TGCGCCAGCAGCCAAGATCGGAAAGGGGGCATAGGAAAACTGTTTTTT	CASSQDRKGGIGKLFF	TRBD1	.	TRBV4-3	TRBJ1-4
TGTGCCAGCACCGGACTCGGCTCCTACGAGCAGTACTTC	CASTGLGSYEQYF	.	.	TRBV28	TRBJ2-7
TGTGCCATCAGTGAGCCCTTTGCAGATACGCAGTATTTT	CAISEPFADTQYF	.	.	TRBV10-3	TRBJ2-3
TGTGCCAGCAGGGGCCCCCGCACCATATATTTT	CASRGPRTIYF	.	.	TRBV12-3/TRBV12-4	TRBJ1-3
TGTGCCAGCAGCTCGTACCGGTTCTCCTACGAGCAGTACTTC	CASSSYRFSYEQYF	.	.	TRBV7-2	TRBJ2-7
TGTGCCAGCAGCCCCCGACTCCTAGCGGGAAATTACAATGAGCAGTTCTTC	CASSPRLLAGNYNEQFF	TRBD2	.	TRBV4-2	TRBJ2-1
TGCGCCAGCAGCACCGGGACAGCAGATACGCAGTATTTT	CASSTGTADTQYF	TRBD1	once	TRBV5-1	TRBJ2-3
TGTGCCACCAGCAGGGCTGGGCACATTAATCAGCCCCAGCATTTT	CATSRAGHINQPQHF	.	once	TRBV15	TRBJ1-5
TGTGCCAGCACCCCGGAGGGGGCCTCTGGGGCCAACGTCCTGACTTTC	CASTPEGASGANVLTF	.	.	TRBV27	TRBJ2-6
TGTGCCAGCAGCCTCGGCGGGCACGTTAATTCACCCCTCCACTTT	CASSLGGHVNSPLHF	.	.	TRBV28	TRBJ1-6
TGCAGCGCCAGACTAGGCTACGAGCAGTACTTC	CSARLGYEQYF	.	.	TRBV29-1	TRBJ2-7
TGTGCCAGCTCACCACCGGGGCTAGCGGCTGGGGAGCTGTTTTTT	CASSPPGLAAGELFF	TRBD2	.	TRBV18	TRBJ2-2
TGTGCCAGCAGCTTAGGAGGGGGAAGCAATGAGCAGTTCTTC	CASSLGGGSNEQFF	.	.	TRBV7-2	TRBJ2-1
TGTGCCAGCAGTTTAAGCCGGGACTTTCCCTACAATGAGCAGTTCTTC	CASSLSRDFPYNEQFF	.	.	TRBV27	TRBJ2-1
TGCGCCAGCAGCTTGGGGTCTAGCGGCCCCACAGATACGCAGTATTTT	CASSLGSSGPTDTQYF	TRBD2	.	TRBV5-1	TRBJ2-3